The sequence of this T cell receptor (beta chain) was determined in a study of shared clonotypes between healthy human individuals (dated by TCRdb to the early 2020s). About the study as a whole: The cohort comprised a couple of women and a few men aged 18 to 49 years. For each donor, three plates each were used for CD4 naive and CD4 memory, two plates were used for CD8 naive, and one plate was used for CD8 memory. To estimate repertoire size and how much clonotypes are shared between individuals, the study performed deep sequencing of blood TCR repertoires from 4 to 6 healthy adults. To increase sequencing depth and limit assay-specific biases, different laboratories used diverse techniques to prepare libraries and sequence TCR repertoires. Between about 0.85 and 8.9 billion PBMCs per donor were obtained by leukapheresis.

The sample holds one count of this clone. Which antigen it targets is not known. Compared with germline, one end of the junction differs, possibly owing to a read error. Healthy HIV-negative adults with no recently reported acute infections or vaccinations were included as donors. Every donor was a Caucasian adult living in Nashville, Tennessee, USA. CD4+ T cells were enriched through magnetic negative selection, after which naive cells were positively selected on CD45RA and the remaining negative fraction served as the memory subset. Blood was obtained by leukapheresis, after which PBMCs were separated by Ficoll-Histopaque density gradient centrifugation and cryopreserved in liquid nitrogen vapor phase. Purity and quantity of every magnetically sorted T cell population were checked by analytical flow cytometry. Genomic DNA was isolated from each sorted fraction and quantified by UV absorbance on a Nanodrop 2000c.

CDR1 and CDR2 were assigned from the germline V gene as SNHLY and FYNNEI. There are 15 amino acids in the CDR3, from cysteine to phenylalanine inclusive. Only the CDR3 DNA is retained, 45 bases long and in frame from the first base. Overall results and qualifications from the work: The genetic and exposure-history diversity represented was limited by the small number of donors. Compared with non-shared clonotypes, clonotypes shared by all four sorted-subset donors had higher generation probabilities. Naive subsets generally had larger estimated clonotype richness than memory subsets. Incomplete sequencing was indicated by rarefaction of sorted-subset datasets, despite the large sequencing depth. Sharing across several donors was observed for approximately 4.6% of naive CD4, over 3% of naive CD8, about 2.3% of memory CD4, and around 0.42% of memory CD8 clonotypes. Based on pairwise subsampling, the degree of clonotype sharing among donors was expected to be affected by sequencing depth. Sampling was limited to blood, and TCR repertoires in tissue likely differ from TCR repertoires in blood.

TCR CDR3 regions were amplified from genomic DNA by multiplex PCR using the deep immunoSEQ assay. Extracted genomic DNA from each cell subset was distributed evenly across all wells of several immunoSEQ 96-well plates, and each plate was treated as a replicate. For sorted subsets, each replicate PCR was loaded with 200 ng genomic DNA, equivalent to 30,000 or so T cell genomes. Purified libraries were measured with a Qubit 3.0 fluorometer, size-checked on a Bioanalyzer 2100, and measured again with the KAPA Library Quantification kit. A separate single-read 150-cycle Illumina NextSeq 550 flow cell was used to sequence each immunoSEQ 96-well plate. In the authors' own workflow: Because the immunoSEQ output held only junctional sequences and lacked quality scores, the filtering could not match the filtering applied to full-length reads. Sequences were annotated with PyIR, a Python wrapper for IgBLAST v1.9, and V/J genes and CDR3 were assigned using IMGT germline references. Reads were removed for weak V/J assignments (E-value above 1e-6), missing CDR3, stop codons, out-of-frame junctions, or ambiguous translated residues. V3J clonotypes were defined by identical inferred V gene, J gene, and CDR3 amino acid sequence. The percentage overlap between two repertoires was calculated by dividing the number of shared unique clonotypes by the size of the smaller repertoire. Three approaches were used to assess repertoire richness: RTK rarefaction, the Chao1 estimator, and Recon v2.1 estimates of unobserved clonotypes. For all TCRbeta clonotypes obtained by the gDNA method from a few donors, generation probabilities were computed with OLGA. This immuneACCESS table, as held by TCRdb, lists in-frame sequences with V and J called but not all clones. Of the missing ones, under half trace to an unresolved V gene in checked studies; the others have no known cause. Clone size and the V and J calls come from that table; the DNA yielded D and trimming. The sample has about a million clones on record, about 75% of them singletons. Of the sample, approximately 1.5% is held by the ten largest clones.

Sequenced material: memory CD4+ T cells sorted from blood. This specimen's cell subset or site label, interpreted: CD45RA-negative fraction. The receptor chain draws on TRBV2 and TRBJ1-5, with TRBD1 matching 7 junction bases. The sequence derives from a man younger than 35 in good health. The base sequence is TGTGCCAGCATTGAAGACAGGGCTCTTAATCAGCCCCAGCATTTT. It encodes CASIEDRALNQPQHF.